Presented here are 27 T cell receptor beta chains from one specimen sequenced in a study of T-cell memory formation after mild COVID-19. TCRdb itself ran the 5' RACE reads through MiXCR, one entry per CDR3 protein. In the table there are over 120,000 distinct CDR3 sequences, 15% to 20% of which are singletons. The sequenced material came from PBMCs or a T cell subset sorted from them (not recorded which). These receptor sequences come from an adult woman who had mild COVID-19 (a few samples of this study predate the infection). Cell type and time point are not known.

Only a few counts were recorded for this clonotype. The chain combines TRBV5-1 with TRBJ2-3, with 11 bases matching TRBD1. V lost 4 bases and J lost 2; bases outside the gene matches: 6. CDR3 length equals 16 residues. Germline V lookup: CDR1 SGHRS, CDR2 YFSETQ. The CDR3 sequence is CASSPTDRGLTDTQYF. CDR3 nucleotides: TGCGCCAGCAGCCCCACGGACAGGGGGCTCACAGATACGCAGTATTTT.

The J gene is TRBJ2-7, the V gene TRBV20-1; D possibly corresponds to TRBD1 (5 bases). In germline, CDR1 is DFQATT, CDR2 SNEGSKA (reference sequence). V was shortened by 6 bases and J by 0 bases, with 9 bases between the two germline ends. The CDR3 runs 12 residues. CDR3 region: CSAEQASYEQYF. The DNA of the CDR3 is TGCAGTGCCGAACAGGCCTCCTACGAGCAGTACTTC.

A few counts support this clonotype. This chain joins TRBV25-1 and TRBJ2-7, with a possible D match to TRBD1 (6 bases). The germline CDR1 and CDR2 sequences are MGHDK and SYGVNS. This CDR3 spans 13 amino acids. Between the trimmed V and J ends, which lost 2 bases and 1 base, there was a span of 6 bases. CDR3 sequence reads: CASSEDRSYEQYF. The CDR3 DNA reads TGTGCCAGCAGTGAAGACAGGTCCTACGAGCAGTACTTC.

This chain connects TRBV7-9 to TRBJ1-4, with a possible D match to TRBD1 (5 bases). CDR3 size: 16 residues. Germline CDR1 reads SEHNR; CDR2 reads FQNEAQ (reference sequence). Trimming left V 0 bases short and J 8 bases short, with 16 bases between. CDR3 residues: CASSLATGTAGEKLFF. The CDR3 coding sequence is TGTGCCAGCAGCTTAGCCACAGGAACGGCAGGAGAAAAACTGTTTTTT.

This clonotype was detected a few times. For the CDR3, the DNA is TGTGCCACCAGTTTGGGGATAACCGAGACCCAGTACTTC. Protein sequence: CATSLGITETQYF. This chain joins TRBV24-1 and TRBJ2-5; D not certain. V was trimmed by 6 bases and J by 5 bases, leaving 12 bases between them. The CDR3 contains 13 residues. Germline V gene data show CDR1 as KGHDR and CDR2 as SFDVKD.

This clonotype occurred a few times. The chain recombines TRBV7-2 with TRBJ2-7; 11 positions agree with TRBD2. V lost 0 bases and J lost 4; bases outside the gene matches: 2. Looked up from germline, CDR1 is SGHTA and CDR2 is FQGNSA. The CDR3 sequence is 15 residues long. CDR3 nucleotide sequence: TGTGCCAGCAGCTTAGCGGGACTAGCGGTTTACGAGCAGTACTTC. Translation: CASSLAGLAVYEQYF.

This sequence joins TRBV7-8 and TRBJ2-7, with 12 bases identical to TRBD2. Germline values: CDR1 SGHVS, CDR2 FQNEAQ. V was clipped by 3 bases and J by 0 bases; unmatched bases: 3. This CDR3 is built from 16 residues. In DNA form, the CDR3 reads TGTGCCAGCAGCTTTGGACTAGCGGGGAGCTCCTACGAGCAGTACTTC. Translating gives CASSFGLAGSSYEQYF.

The V and J genes are TRBV3-1 and TRBJ1-2; tentative D call: TRBD1 (6 bases). The length of the CDR3 is 14 residues. The V gene lost 4 bases and the J gene lost 3 bases, with 12 bases spanning the gap. Looked up from germline, CDR1 is LGHDT and CDR2 is YNNKEL (reference sequence). For the CDR3, the DNA is TGTGCCAGCAGCCCCGGTCCAGGGGACTATGGCTACACCTTC. It translates to CASSPGPGDYGYTF.

The gene calls are TRBV7-2 and TRBJ2-1; TRBD1 might be the D (6 bases). The CDR3 extends over 15 amino acids. Trimming removed 3 bases from V and 7 bases from J, with 16 bases in between. Germline V lookup: CDR1 SGHTA, CDR2 FQGNSA. In DNA, the CDR3 is TGTGCCAGCAGCTTTTGGGGGCCCCTGGTAAATGAGCAGTTCTTC. Amino acids: CASSFWGPLVNEQFF.

The J gene is TRBJ2-5, the V gene TRBV12-3 or TRBV12-4; TRBD1 aligns across 10 bases. The V segment lost 5 bases and the J segment 3 bases; nucleotides outside the gene matches: 9. This CDR3 is built from 16 residues. Here the CDR3 DNA reads TGTGCCAGCAGTACTACAGACAGGGGGCGAAAAGAGACCCAGTACTTC. Its translation is CASSTTDRGRKETQYF.

The chain has TRBV5-1 and TRBJ2-7, with TRBD2 identical over 12 bases. V shed 3 bases, J shed 4 bases, and the junction held 5 bases outside the gene matches. This CDR3 spans 15 amino acids. Germline assignment: CDR1 SGHRS and CDR2 YFSETQ. CDR3 region: CASSSLAGGQYEQYF. The CDR3 DNA follows: TGCGCCAGCAGCTCCCTAGCGGGGGGGCAGTACGAGCAGTACTTC. Looking up the rest from reference TRBV5-1 and TRBJ2-7 gives the full variable domain: KAGVTQTPRYLIKTRGQQVTLSCSPISGHRSVSWYQQTPGQGLQFLFEYFSETQRNKGNFPGRFSGRQFSNSRSEMNVSTLELGDSALYLCASSSLAGGQYEQYFGPGTRLTVT.

This CDR3 reads CASSFAGMNTEAFF. The CDR3 DNA reads TGTGCCAGCAGCTTCGCGGGGATGAACACTGAAGCTTTCTTT. The rearrangement uses TRBV5-4 and TRBJ1-1; D is uncertain. Trimming took off 2 bases at V and 0 bases at J, with 8 bases between the two ends. The germline gives CDR1 SGHNT, CDR2 YYREEE (reference sequence). The CDR3 loop spans 14 amino acids.

This clonotype showed up just a few times. V usage is TRBV5-1 and J usage is TRBJ2-3, with D hard to call. V was pared by 0 bases and J by 0 bases, with 11 bases between. Germline CDR1 SGHRS, CDR2 YFSETQ. The CDR3 consists of 16 residues. Here the CDR3 reads CASSLGQVGSTDTQYF. In nucleotides, the CDR3 is TGCGCCAGCAGCTTGGGGCAGGTGGGAAGCACAGATACGCAGTATTTT.

This clonotype was observed a handful of times. This rearrangement joins TRBV12-3 or TRBV12-4 to TRBJ2-7, with 13 positions matching TRBD2. This CDR3 region has 14 residues. J was trimmed by 12 bases and V by 5 bases; bases with no gene match: 10. The CDR3 spells CASSPTGLAGRGYF. As DNA, the CDR3 is TGTGCCAGCAGTCCCACGGGACTAGCGGGACGCGGGTACTTC.

The V and J genes are TRBV11-2 and TRBJ2-5, with 14 bases identical to TRBD2. Per the germline V gene, CDR1 is SGHAT and CDR2 is FQNNGV. The CDR3 covers 16 residues. V lost 5 bases and J lost 5; bases outside the gene matches: 7. Here the CDR3 DNA reads TGTGCCAGCAGCCCTTGGACTAGCGGGAGGAAGGAGACCCAGTACTTC. As protein: CASSPWTSGRKETQYF. Full variable domain (rest looked up from reference TRBV11-2 and TRBJ2-5): EAGVAQSPRYKIIEKRQSVAFWCNPISGHATLYWYQQILGQGPKLLIQFQNNGVVDDSQLPKDRFSAERLKGVDSTLKIQPAKLEDSAVYLCASSPWTSGRKETQYFGPGTRLLVL.

The genes are TRBV9 and TRBJ1-2, with 11 bases aligning to TRBD1. The CDR3 is 14 residues long. Germline lookup yields CDR1 SGDLS and CDR2 YYNGEE. V lost 4 bases and J lost 5; bases outside the gene matches: 4. The DNA of the CDR3 is TGTGCCAGCAGCCGGGACAGGGGGACGTATGGCTACACCTTC. It specifies CASSRDRGTYGYTF.

A few counts support this clonotype. The chain links TRBV19 to TRBJ2-5, with D hard to call. Trimming took 5 bases from V and 2 from J, leaving 12 bases between them. The CDR3 covers 14 residues. Germline V gene sequence: CDR1 LNHDA, CDR2 SQIVND (reference sequence). The CDR3 region is CASSRRLAQETQYF. The CDR3, as DNA: TGTGCCAGTAGTCGCAGACTGGCGCAAGAGACCCAGTACTTC.

This rearrangement joins TRBV10-3 to TRBJ2-3, with a possible D match to TRBD1 (6 bases). V was trimmed by 6 bases and J by 9 bases, leaving 13 bases between them. The CDR3 spans 12 residues. The germline gives CDR1 ENHRY, CDR2 SYGVKD. This CDR3 reads CAISRDKGTQYF. CDR3 nucleotides: TGTGCCATCAGCCGGGACAAGGGAACGCAGTATTTT.

This clonotype was detected only a few times. J is TRBJ2-2 and V is TRBV6-1; D ambiguous. V shed 6 bases and J shed 6 bases, with 17 bases lying between them. The CDR3 totals 15 residues. The germline gives CDR1 MNHNS, CDR2 SASEGT. The CDR3 DNA reads as TGTGCCAGCAGGTCTCAGCCGAGTAGTGCCGGGGAGCTGTTTTTT. Its translation: CASRSQPSSAGELFF.

The chain is built from TRBV5-1 and TRBJ2-3; possible D gene TRBD1, 5 bases. CDR1 is SGHRS and CDR2 is YFSETQ in the germline V gene. The CDR3 is made up of 14 amino acids. Trimming left V 5 bases short and J 0 bases short, with 10 bases between. CDR3 DNA: TGCGCCAGCAGTACACAGGCCAGCACAGATACGCAGTATTTT. It specifies CASSTQASTDTQYF. Full variable domain (outside the CDR3, taken from reference TRBV5-1 and TRBJ2-3): KAGVTQTPRYLIKTRGQQVTLSCSPISGHRSVSWYQQTPGQGLQFLFEYFSETQRNKGNFPGRFSGRQFSNSRSEMNVSTLELGDSALYLCASSTQASTDTQYFGPGTRLTVL.

This clonotype was detected only a few times. The chain has TRBV5-1 and TRBJ2-5; no clear D. CDR3 size: 13 residues. V lost 4 bases and J 5 bases, leaving 12 bases between the germline ends. The V gene's germline CDR1 is SGHRS and CDR2 YFSETQ. As DNA, the CDR3 is TGCGCCAGCAGCCCTGGGGTGGTGGAGACCCAGTACTTC. Translation gives CASSPGVVETQYF.

This clonotype was observed a handful of times. J is TRBJ2-3 and V is TRBV12-3 or TRBV12-4; 10 bases fit TRBD2. The CDR3 loop spans 15 amino acids. With V trimmed by 6 bases and J by 4 bases, 7 bases remained unmatched. The CDR3 spells CASRLSGGAADTQYF. The CDR3 DNA reads as TGTGCCAGCAGACTCAGCGGGGGGGCAGCAGATACGCAGTATTTT.

This clonotype was detected only a few times. This chain uses TRBV12-3 or TRBV12-4 with TRBJ1-2, with D possibly being TRBD1 (5 bases). V was shortened by 1 base and J by 4 bases, with 10 bases between the two germline ends. The CDR3 is made up of 14 amino acids. The CDR3 nucleotides are TGTGCCAGCAGTTTAGGAGACAGCTCCTATGGCTACACCTTC. As protein: CASSLGDSSYGYTF.

This clonotype was seen more than once but under ten times. The chain joins TRBV25-1 to TRBJ2-2, with D unresolved. The length of the CDR3 is 15 residues. Germline CDR1 and CDR2: MGHDK and SYGVNS. With 6 bases removed from V and 1 base from J, the gap between germline ends came to 12 bases. CDR3 protein: CASSAGWENTGELFF. The DNA of the CDR3 is TGTGCCAGCAGCGCAGGCTGGGAGAACACCGGGGAGCTGTTTTTT.

V usage is TRBV5-6 and J usage is TRBJ2-7; D ambiguous. The CDR3 spans 12 residues. V was shortened by 2 bases and J by 6 bases, with 9 bases between the two germline ends. The germline V gene has CDR1 SGHDT and CDR2 YYEEEE. Written as DNA, the CDR3 is TGTGCCAGCAGCTTTGCCACGGGCGAGCAGTACTTC. Translation gives CASSFATGEQYF.

This clonotype was picked up a small number of times. The chain carries TRBV11-2 and TRBJ2-5; TRBD1 agrees at 9 bases. This CDR3 contains 17 residues. Germline CDR1 and CDR2: SGHAT and FQNNGV. Trimming took 0 bases from V and 6 from J; bases not matched to a gene: 11. The CDR3 nucleotides read TGTGCCAGCAGCTTAGAGGGAGGGACAGGGTCTTGGCAGACCCAGTACTTC. Protein: CASSLEGGTGSWQTQYF.

V gene TRBV12-3 or TRBV12-4 combines with J gene TRBJ2-1; no clear D gene. The length of the CDR3 is 13 residues. The V end lost 6 bases, the J end lost 7 bases, and 13 bases lay between the germline ends. The CDR3 is CASSVLTQNEQFF. The CDR3 region has the DNA TGTGCCAGCAGCGTATTGACCCAAAATGAGCAGTTCTTC.